This T cell receptor beta chain was captured in a study of Ad26.COV2.S vaccination and SARS-CoV-2 variants. With respect to this clone: The target antigen is unknown.

Whole-study results and caveats: Spike-specific TCR breadth was greater in vaccine than placebo recipients. It was reported that spike-specific CD8+ and CD4+ T cell responses were substantially broad after vaccination. Total T cell responses, in the TCR breadth and depth analyses, may have been underestimated.

The repertoire was sequenced with immunoSEQ multiplex PCR; TCRdb's copy has only in-frame clones and lacks some. Of roughly 250,000 clones in the sample, around nine tenths were seen once. There are 14 residues in the CDR3. V lost 3 bases and J 3 bases, leaving 10 bases between the germline ends. Looked up from germline, CDR1 is SGHDT and CDR2 is YYEEEE. Treatment indicated: about 20 received Ad26.COV2.S at low or high dose, single or two shots; 5 received placebo; per-sample allocation not given. Specimen acquisition occurred on day 63 following the initial vaccine or placebo injection. Sequenced material: peripheral blood, taken in a trial of Ad26.COV2.S vaccine versus placebo. The V gene is TRBV5-6, the J gene TRBJ1-5; D may be TRBD1 (6 bases). The clonotype originates from a person between 18 and 65 years old who received the Ad26.COV2.S COVID-19 vaccine or a placebo. The CDR3 is CASSSGHFNQPQHF. For the CDR3, the DNA is TGTGCCAGCAGCTCGGGACATTTCAATCAGCCCCAGCATTTT.